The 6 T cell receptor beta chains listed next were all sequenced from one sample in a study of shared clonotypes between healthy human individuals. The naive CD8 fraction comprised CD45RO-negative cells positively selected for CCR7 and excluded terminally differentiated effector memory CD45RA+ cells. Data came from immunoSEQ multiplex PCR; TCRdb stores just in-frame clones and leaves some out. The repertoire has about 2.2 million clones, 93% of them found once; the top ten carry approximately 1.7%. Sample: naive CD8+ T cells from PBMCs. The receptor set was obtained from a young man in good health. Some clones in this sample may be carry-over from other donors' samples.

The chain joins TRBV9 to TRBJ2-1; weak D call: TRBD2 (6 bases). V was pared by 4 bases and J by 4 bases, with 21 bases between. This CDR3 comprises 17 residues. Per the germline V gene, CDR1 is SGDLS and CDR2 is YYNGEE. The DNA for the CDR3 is TGTGCCAGCAGCCTAAGGCGGGAACCTTCGGTTTACAATGAGCAGTTCTTC. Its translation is CASSLRREPSVYNEQFF.

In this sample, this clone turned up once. As DNA, the CDR3 is TGTGCCAGCACACACGGTGGGGAGCAGTACTTC. This sequence encodes CASTHGGEQYF. The V call is TRBV27, the J call TRBJ2-7; D is ambiguous. The CDR3 consists of 11 residues. Germline CDR1 MNHEY, CDR2 SMNVEV (reference sequence). With 7 bases removed from V and 7 bases from J, the gap between germline ends came to 11 bases.

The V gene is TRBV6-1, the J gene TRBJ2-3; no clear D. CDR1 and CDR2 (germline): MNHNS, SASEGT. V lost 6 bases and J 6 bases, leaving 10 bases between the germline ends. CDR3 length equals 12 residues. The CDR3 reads CASSVRMDTQYF. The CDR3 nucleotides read TGTGCCAGCAGCGTTCGGATGGATACGCAGTATTTT.

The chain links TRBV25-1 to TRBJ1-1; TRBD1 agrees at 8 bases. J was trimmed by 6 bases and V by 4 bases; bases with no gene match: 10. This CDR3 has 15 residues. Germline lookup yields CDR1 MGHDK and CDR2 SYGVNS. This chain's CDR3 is CASSGGTGPWAEAFF. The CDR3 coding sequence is TGTGCCAGCAGTGGAGGGACAGGCCCGTGGGCTGAAGCTTTCTTT.

CDR3 nucleotide sequence: TGTGCCAGCAGCCTGGACCCTAGCACAGATACGCAGTATTTT. Amino acids: CASSLDPSTDTQYF. The chain joins TRBV7-2 to TRBJ2-3; no clear D gene. Deletions cut 5 bases from V and 0 bases from J, with 9 bases between. The germline V gene encodes CDR1 SGHTA and CDR2 FQGNSA. CDR3 length: 14 amino acids.

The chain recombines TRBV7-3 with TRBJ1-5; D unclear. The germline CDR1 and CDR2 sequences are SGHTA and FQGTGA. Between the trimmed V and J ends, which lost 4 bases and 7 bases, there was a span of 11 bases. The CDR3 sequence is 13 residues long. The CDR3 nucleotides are TGTGCCAGCAGCTCCCAGGACGGCCAGCCCCAGCATTTT. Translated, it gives CASSSQDGQPQHF.